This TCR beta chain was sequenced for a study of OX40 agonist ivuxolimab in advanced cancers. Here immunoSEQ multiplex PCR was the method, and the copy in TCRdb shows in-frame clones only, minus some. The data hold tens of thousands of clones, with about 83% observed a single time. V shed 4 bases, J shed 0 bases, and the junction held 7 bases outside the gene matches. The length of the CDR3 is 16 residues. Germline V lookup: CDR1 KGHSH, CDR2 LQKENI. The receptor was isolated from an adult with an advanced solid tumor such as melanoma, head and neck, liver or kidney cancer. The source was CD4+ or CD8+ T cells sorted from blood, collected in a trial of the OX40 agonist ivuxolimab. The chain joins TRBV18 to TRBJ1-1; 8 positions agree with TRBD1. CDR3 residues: CASSRATGAVNTEAFF. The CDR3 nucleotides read TGTGCCAGCTCACGGGCGACAGGGGCGGTGAACACTGAAGCTTTCTTT.